The next 20 T cell receptor beta chains were all read from a single sample in a study of OX40 agonist ivuxolimab in advanced cancers. TCRdb keeps only in-frame clones here, not all; method: immunoSEQ multiplex PCR. The data hold roughly 70,000 clones, with just over 85% observed a single time. Material: CD4+ or CD8+ T cells sorted from blood, obtained in a trial of the OX40 agonist ivuxolimab. Receptors were obtained from an adult with an advanced solid tumor such as melanoma, head and neck, liver or kidney cancer.

The chain joins TRBV11-3 to TRBJ1-3, with D tentatively TRBD1 (5 bases). CDR1 and CDR2 from the germline V gene are SGHNT and YENEEA. Trimming removed 7 bases from V and 2 bases from J, with 12 bases in between. This CDR3 is built from 14 residues. DNA of the CDR3: TGTGCCAGCACCGAGCAGGGTACTGGAAACACCATATATTTT. Translation gives CASTEQGTGNTIYF.

This chain connects TRBV7-9 to TRBJ2-5; 8 bases match TRBD2. Germline V CDR1 and CDR2: SEHNR, FQNEAQ (reference sequence). The CDR3 is made up of 16 amino acids. The V and J ends lost 2 bases and 1 base, in that order; junction bases with no gene match: 6. CDR3 in amino acids: CASSLIAGRGQETQYF. As DNA, the CDR3 is TGTGCCAGCAGCTTAATAGCGGGGAGGGGCCAAGAGACCCAGTACTTC.

The CDR3 nucleotides are TGTGCCAGCAGCTTGCTGGGTACTGAAGCTTTCTTT. Its translation: CASSLLGTEAFF. The gene calls are TRBV5-6 and TRBJ1-1; no firm D call. Germline V gene lookup returns CDR1 SGHDT and CDR2 YYEEEE. The V end was cut by 1 base, the J end by 5 bases, with 6 bases between. CDR3 length: 12 residues.

The chain joins TRBV25-1 to TRBJ2-5, with TRBD2 matching 9 bases. This CDR3 has 17 residues. Germline lookup yields CDR1 MGHDK and CDR2 SYGVNS. J lost 2 bases, V lost 10 bases, and 17 bases had no gene match. The CDR3 is CATAPGVSRGGQETQYF. CDR3 nucleotide sequence: TGTGCCACCGCACCCGGCGTCTCGCGGGGGGGTCAAGAGACCCAGTACTTC. The full variable domain, with the rest looked up from reference TRBV25-1 and TRBJ2-5, is EADIYQTPRYLVIGTGKKITLECSQTMGHDKMYWYQQDPGMELHLIHYSYGVNSTEKGDLSSESTVSRIRTEHFPLTLESARPSHTSQYLCATAPGVSRGGQETQYFGPGTRLLVL.

In nucleotides, the CDR3 is TGTGCCAGCAGCTTAGGGGGGATCACAGATACGCAGTATTTT. This sequence encodes CASSLGGITDTQYF. The chain uses TRBV7-2 and TRBJ2-3; D may correspond to TRBD1 or TRBD2 (5 bases each). The CDR3 is 14 amino acids. Trimming stripped 1 base from V and 2 bases from J, with 7 bases between. Germline values: CDR1 SGHTA, CDR2 FQGNSA.

CDR3 in amino acids: CASSLFSPWTAYGYTF. As DNA, the CDR3 is TGTGCCAGCAGCTTATTTTCCCCTTGGACAGCCTATGGCTACACCTTC. The chain recombines TRBV7-8 with TRBJ1-2, with a weak D call TRBD1 (6 bases). V lost 2 bases and J lost 4, with 17 bases in between. The V gene's germline CDR1 is SGHVS and CDR2 FQNEAQ. The CDR3 spans 16 residues.

The chain combines TRBV4-1 with TRBJ1-5; 7 bases align to TRBD1. CDR1 and CDR2 (germline): MGHRA, YSYEKL. Trimming took 0 bases from V and 4 from J; bases not matched to a gene: 6. The CDR3 length is 16 residues. CDR3 nucleotide sequence: TGCGCCAGCAGCCAAGAAGCGACAGGGACTAATCAGCCCCAGCATTTT. This codes for CASSQEATGTNQPQHF.

CDR3 amino acids: CASSEPPPYNEQFF. CDR3 nucleotides: TGTGCCAGCAGTGAACCCCCGCCCTACAATGAGCAGTTCTTC. This rearrangement joins TRBV25-1 to TRBJ2-1; D call uncertain. CDR1 is MGHDK, CDR2 SYGVNS, per germline. The V end lost 2 bases, the J end lost 2 bases, and 7 bases lay between the germline ends. The CDR3 loop spans 14 amino acids.

This rearrangement joins TRBV7-9 to TRBJ2-5; the D call may be TRBD1 or TRBD2 (5 bases each). The CDR3 contains 13 residues. V was clipped by 3 bases and J by 5 bases, with 10 bases between them. The germline gives CDR1 SEHNR, CDR2 FQNEAQ (reference sequence). The CDR3 DNA is TGTGCCAGCAGCTTTATGGGGGTCGAGACCCAGTACTTC. It specifies CASSFMGVETQYF. Together with reference TRBV7-9 and TRBJ2-5, the CDR3 gives the full variable domain: DTGVSQNPRHKITKRGQNVTFRCDPISEHNRLYWYRQTLGQGPEFLTYFQNEAQLEKSRLLSDRFSAERPKGSFSTLEIQRTEQGDSAMYLCASSFMGVETQYFGPGTRLLVL.

This chain uses TRBV5-1 with TRBJ1-2; TRBD1 is a possible D gene (6 bases). Between the trimmed V and J ends, which lost 2 bases and 3 bases, there was a span of 11 bases. Germline CDR1 reads SGHRS; CDR2 reads YFSETQ. The CDR3 is 14 residues long. The CDR3: CASSFLAGDYGYTF. CDR3 sequence (DNA): TGCGCCAGCAGCTTTCTCGCAGGGGACTATGGCTACACCTTC.

V usage is TRBV11-3 and J usage is TRBJ2-3; D not certain. The germline gives CDR1 SGHNT, CDR2 YENEEA. The CDR3 extends over 12 amino acids. V lost 2 bases and J 6 bases, leaving 6 bases between the germline ends. The CDR3 reads CASSLLADTQYF. CDR3 DNA sequence: TGTGCCAGCAGCTTACTGGCGGATACGCAGTATTTT.

This chain joins TRBV11-2 and TRBJ2-2; 7 bases align to TRBD2. The germline gives CDR1 SGHAT, CDR2 FQNNGV. The V gene end was trimmed by 6 bases and the J gene end by 5 bases; junction bases not matched to a gene: 12. This CDR3 region has 16 residues. The CDR3 DNA reads TGTGCCAGCAGACCGGTGGAAGGGCGGGGGACCGGGGAGCTGTTTTTT. The encoded protein is CASRPVEGRGTGELFF.

CDR3: CASSLVAGTGAYEQYF. CDR3 nucleotide sequence: TGTGCCAGCAGCTTAGTAGCCGGGACAGGGGCCTACGAGCAGTACTTC. The V and J genes are TRBV7-6 and TRBJ2-7; 10 bases map to TRBD1. This CDR3 comprises 16 residues. Trimming cost V 1 base and J 2 bases; bases outside gene matches: 5. Germline lookup yields CDR1 SGHVS and CDR2 FNYEAQ.

The genes are TRBV27 and TRBJ1-6, with D hard to call. This CDR3 has 13 amino acids. Trimming took off 5 bases at V and 7 bases at J, with 9 bases between the two ends. Germline CDR1 MNHEY, CDR2 SMNVEV (reference sequence). CDR3 in amino acids: CASSPRPNSPLHF. DNA for the CDR3: TGTGCCAGCAGTCCCCGACCCAATTCACCCCTCCACTTT.

This rearrangement joins TRBV6-5 to TRBJ2-5; D is unclear. Trimming left V 11 bases short and J 1 base short, with 11 bases between. Per the germline V gene, CDR1 is MNHEY and CDR2 is SVGAGI. The CDR3 sequence is 12 residues long. In DNA form, the CDR3 reads TGTGCCTCCATCGGATCCCAAGAGACCCAGTACTTC. This codes for CASIGSQETQYF.

The rearrangement uses TRBV2 and TRBJ2-5; 7 bases align to TRBD1. The V segment lost 6 bases and the J segment 3 bases; nucleotides outside the gene matches: 4. The CDR3 sequence is 13 residues long. The V gene's germline CDR1 is SNHLY and CDR2 FYNNEI. The CDR3 is CASRQGGEETQYF. CDR3 in DNA: TGTGCCAGCAGACAAGGGGGCGAAGAGACCCAGTACTTC.

The V call is TRBV18, the J call TRBJ2-2, with TRBD1 matching over 7 bases. The CDR3 spans 14 residues. V was pared by 6 bases and J by 7 bases, with 8 bases of the junction left unmatched. Germline V gives CDR1 KGHSH, CDR2 LQKENI. The CDR3 sequence is CASSRQGEGGELFF. CDR3 nucleotide sequence: TGTGCCAGCTCGCGACAGGGCGAGGGCGGGGAGCTGTTTTTT.

The rearrangement uses TRBV18 and TRBJ1-1, with TRBD1 identical over 9 bases. This CDR3 has 14 amino acids. The V gene's germline CDR1 is KGHSH and CDR2 LQKENI. V shed 6 bases, J shed 1 base, and the junction held 3 bases outside the gene matches. The CDR3 nucleotides read TGTGCCAGCTCCAGGACAGGGGAGAACACTGAAGCTTTCTTT. It codes for CASSRTGENTEAFF.

This clone was picked up a small number of times. The gene calls are TRBV9 and TRBJ1-5, with D maybe TRBD1 (5 bases). The CDR3 totals 15 residues. Germline CDR1 SGDLS, CDR2 YYNGEE. V was trimmed by 2 bases and J by 5 bases, leaving 14 bases between them. CDR3 in amino acids: CASSVEDTAHQPQHF. The CDR3 DNA follows: TGTGCCAGCAGCGTTGAGGACACAGCGCATCAGCCCCAGCATTTT.

The rearrangement links TRBV19 to TRBJ2-5, with a weak D call TRBD1 (5 bases). CDR1 LNHDA and CDR2 SQIVND come from the germline V gene (reference sequence). The CDR3 spans 14 residues. The V end was cut by 3 bases, the J end by 0 bases, with 8 bases between. In DNA, the CDR3 is TGTGCCAGTAGTATGGGGCTCGACCAAGAGACCCAGTACTTC. Protein sequence: CASSMGLDQETQYF.